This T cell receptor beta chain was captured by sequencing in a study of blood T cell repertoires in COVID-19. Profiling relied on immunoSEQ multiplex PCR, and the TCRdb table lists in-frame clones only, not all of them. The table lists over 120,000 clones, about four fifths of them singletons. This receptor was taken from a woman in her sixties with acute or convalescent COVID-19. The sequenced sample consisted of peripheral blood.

The CDR3 loop reads CASSERLAGAGGELFF. The CDR3 DNA is TGCGCCAGCAGTGAGAGGCTAGCGGGAGCGGGCGGGGAGCTGTTTTTT. This chain joins TRBV10-2 and TRBJ2-2; 10 bases agree with TRBD2. Unmatched junction bases numbered 7, after V lost 2 bases and J lost 7 bases. The germline V gene encodes CDR1 WSHSY and CDR2 SAAADI. This CDR3 region has 16 residues.